This is a list of T cell receptor beta chains from one sample in a study of CD8 T cells in ankylosing spondylitis. TCRdb reanalysed the 5' RACE reads using MiXCR and keeps one entry per CDR3 protein. The data contain roughly 670,000 distinct CDR3 sequences, roughly 19% of them singletons. The sequenced material came from blood, either unsorted or a sorted T cell fraction (not recorded which). The source is a male donor with ankylosing spondylitis. CDR3s include the opening cysteine and the closing phenylalanine or tryptophan. Fields, in order: J gene, clone size, V gene, D gene, CDR3 DNA, CDR3 protein. D genes are given only for firm matches. Some rows have no size entry. The others give once, few or many, or a class for an expanded clone.

TRBJ2-7 - TRBV4-1 - TGCGCCAGCAGCCAGACGGGGGCAGAGGCCTACGAGCAGTACTTC CASSQTGAEAYEQYF
TRBJ1-3 - TRBV9 - TGTGCCAGCAGCGTAGCTATTGGGCTAACTGTCGGAAACACCATATATTTT CASSVAIGLTVGNTIYF
TRBJ2-1 - TRBV29-1 TRBD2 TGCAGCGTTGACTTGGGGTCTAGCGGGAATGAGCAGTTCTTC CSVDLGSSGNEQFF
TRBJ2-7 - TRBV5-1 - TGCGCCAGCAGCTACGGAGTGGGCTCCTACGAGCAGTACTTC CASSYGVGSYEQYF
TRBJ2-3 - TRBV29-1 TRBD2 TGCAGCGTTGGCGGGAGGGGCGTCGATACGCAGTATTTT CSVGGRGVDTQYF
TRBJ1-1 few TRBV3-1 - TGTGCCAGCAGCCCACCCTTAGGGGCGGGGACTGAAGCTTTCTTT CASSPPLGAGTEAFF
TRBJ1-3 many TRBV10-3 TRBD1 TGTGCCATTGGGACAGCGCTCACCGGGGGAAACACCATATATTTT CAIGTALTGGNTIYF
TRBJ1-2 - TRBV20-1 TRBD1 TGCAGTGCTAAAACGACAGGGTTAGTTGGCTACACCTTC CSAKTTGLVGYTF
TRBJ2-3 few TRBV24-1 TRBD1 TGTGCCACCAGTGCCCCAACGGGACAGGCTTTCACAGATACGCAGTATTTT CATSAPTGQAFTDTQYF
TRBJ2-2 few TRBV7-3 TRBD1 TGTGCCAGCAGCCCCCTCGGGACAGGGGAGGGCACCGGGGAGCTGTTTTTT CASSPLGTGEGTGELFF
TRBJ2-7 few TRBV14 - TGTGCCAGCAGCCACGAAATGACAGTCCCCCTCTCCTACGAGCAGTACTTC CASSHEMTVPLSYEQYF
TRBJ1-2 - TRBV2 - TGTGCCAGCAGTCCTACAGGGCCCGAGAACGGCTACACCTTC CASSPTGPENGYTF
TRBJ1-1 - TRBV12-3/TRBV12-4 TRBD1 TGTGCCAGCAGCTCAACAGGGGGCGAATTCTCGAACACTGAAGCTTTCTTT CASSSTGGEFSNTEAFF
TRBJ1-2 - TRBV19 - TGTGCCAGTAGTATGACCTATGGCTACACCTTC CASSMTYGYTF
TRBJ2-7 - TRBV7-9 TRBD2 TGTGCCAGCAGCTTTAACCTAGCGGGGGGTTCCTACGAGCAGTACTTC CASSFNLAGGSYEQYF
TRBJ2-3 - TRBV2 TRBD2 TGTGCCAGCAGCGCCTGGGGAGGGTCAACAGATACGCAGTATTTT CASSAWGGSTDTQYF
TRBJ2-1 - TRBV29-1 TRBD2 TGCAGCGTCACCGGGACTAAACATGAGCAGTTCTTC CSVTGTKHEQFF
TRBJ1-2 - TRBV6-1 - TGTGCCAGCAGCCCCGGACCCGGGACGTCTTTTGGCTACACCTTC CASSPGPGTSFGYTF
TRBJ2-1 few TRBV18 - TGTGCCAGCTCACCATCAGCTTACTATGAGCAGTTCTTC CASSPSAYYEQFF
TRBJ2-3 many TRBV4-3 TRBD1 TGCGCCAGCAGCCAAGAGAGGACAGGCAGGCCGGGAGATACGCAGTATTTT CASSQERTGRPGDTQYF
TRBJ2-2 - TRBV19 TRBD1 TGTGCCAGTAGTATCGGGACAGCAAGCACCGGGGAGCTGTTTTTT CASSIGTASTGELFF
TRBJ2-7 few TRBV6-5 - TGTGCCAGCAGTTCCCCACTTACCTACGAGCAGTACTTC CASSSPLTYEQYF
TRBJ2-1 few TRBV4-1 - TGCGCCAGCAGCCAAGTGGGGCTAGCCGGAGAATTCGATGAGCAGTTCTTC CASSQVGLAGEFDEQFF
TRBJ2-7 many TRBV4-1 - TGCGCCAGCAGCCAAGAGCAGCTCCCTAACTCCTACGAGCAGTACTTC CASSQEQLPNSYEQYF
TRBJ1-5 many TRBV12-3/TRBV12-4 TRBD1 TGTGCCAGCAGTTTCGGACAGGGCCAGCCCCAGCATTTT CASSFGQGQPQHF
TRBJ2-1 - TRBV29-1 TRBD2 TGCAGCGTTGAAGTAGCGGGGACCTTAATCGAGCAGTTCTTC CSVEVAGTLIEQFF
TRBJ2-3 - TRBV7-8 - TGTGCCAGCAGCCAAACACAGAGAAACAGGGGAGGAAACATCACAGATACGCAGTATTTT CASSQTQRNRGGNITDTQYF
TRBJ2-5 - TRBV7-7 - TGTGCTACCCAGGGGCTACGGGAGACCCAGTACTTC CATQGLRETQYF
TRBJ1-2 few TRBV6-5 - TGTGCCAGCAGTTACTCGATAAGTGTCAGCACGAACTATGGCTACACCTTC CASSYSISVSTNYGYTF
TRBJ2-4 - TRBV12-3/TRBV12-4 - TGTGCCCGCAGTTCCCGAGGAGGGAATACGATACTAGCCAAAAACATTCAGTACTTC CARSSRGGNTILAKNIQYF
TRBJ2-1 many TRBV29-1 - TGCAGCGTTGAAGTAGTAGTCCCAAACAATGAGCAGTTCTTC CSVEVVVPNNEQFF
TRBJ2-7 few TRBV5-1 - TGCGCCAGCAGCTCCCCTGGCCAGGGAAGCTCCTACGAGCAGTACTTC CASSSPGQGSSYEQYF
TRBJ1-5 - TRBV12-3/TRBV12-4 TRBD1 TGTGCCAGCAGATTAGACAGGGATCAGCCCCAGCATTTT CASRLDRDQPQHF
TRBJ2-7 - TRBV7-9 TRBD1 TGTGCCAGCAGCCCCCAGACAGGGACCTACGAGCAGTACTTC CASSPQTGTYEQYF
TRBJ2-3 - TRBV5-5 - TGTGCCAGCAGCTTCGATTTCAGAGGGGGCACAGATACGCAGTATTTT CASSFDFRGGTDTQYF
TRBJ2-2 - TRBV14 - TGTGCCAGCAGGCAGACAGTCGGGGAGCTGTTTTTT CASRQTVGELFF
TRBJ2-1 few TRBV28 TRBD1 TGTGCCAGCAGTATTCCCGGGACAGGGGTCAATGAGCAGTTCTTC CASSIPGTGVNEQFF
TRBJ1-2 many TRBV6-5 TRBD1 TGTGCCAGCAGTTCCGGACAGGGGCGGAATGGCTACACCTTC CASSSGQGRNGYTF
TRBJ1-1 few TRBV2 - TGTGCCAGCTGCTGGGCAGGGCGGGCTGAAGCTTTCTTT CASCWAGRAEAFF
TRBJ2-7 few TRBV29-1 - TGCAGCGTTGTTGGGACCGGAGGTTACGAGCAGTACTTC CSVVGTGGYEQYF
TRBJ2-2 - TRBV9 - TGTGCCAGCAGCGTAGGTGGACTTCCCGGCGGGGAGCTGTTTTTT CASSVGGLPGGELFF
TRBJ2-3 - TRBV6-6 - TGTGCCAGCAGTTACGCTAGCCCAGATACGCAGTATTTT CASSYASPDTQYF